The 21 T cell receptor beta chains below come from one sample, sequenced in a study of T-cell memory formation after mild COVID-19. TCRdb reanalysed the 5' RACE reads using MiXCR and keeps one entry per CDR3 protein. This sample has 580,000 or so distinct CDR3 sequences, with roughly a sixth found just once. The sequenced sample consisted of PBMCs or a T cell subset sorted from them (not recorded which). The source of these receptors is an adult woman who had mild COVID-19 (a few samples of this study predate the infection). Cell type and time point are not known.

The CDR3: CSAQKRGFVSYNEQFF. Here the CDR3 DNA reads TGCAGTGCTCAGAAGCGGGGGTTCGTTTCCTACAATGAGCAGTTCTTC. The chain combines TRBV20-1 with TRBJ2-1; 8 positions agree with TRBD2. The junction had 10 bases not matched to a gene; V was cut back by 5 bases and J by 1 base. Per germline, CDR1 DFQATT and CDR2 SNEGSKA (reference sequence). CDR3 length: 16 residues.

CDR3 sequence (DNA): TGTGCCAGCAGTTTACGCGGGACAGGGGACGGAACCGGGGAGCTGTTTTTT. Amino acid sequence: CASSLRGTGDGTGELFF. This sequence joins TRBV12-3 or TRBV12-4 and TRBJ2-2; TRBD1 aligns across 10 bases. The CDR3 is made up of 17 amino acids. The ends lost 2 bases at V and 5 bases at J; junction bases unmatched: 8.

CDR3 coding DNA: TGCAGCGCCCTCCGGGGGGACAGAAAAGAGACCCAGTACTTC. This gives the protein CSALRGDRKETQYF. V and J are TRBV20-1 and TRBJ2-5; the D call may be TRBD1 or TRBD2 (7 bases each). The CDR3 length is 14 residues. CDR1 is DFQATT and CDR2 is SNEGSKA in the germline V gene (reference sequence).

J is TRBJ2-2 and V is TRBV5-1; 10 nucleotides line up with TRBD2. Losses at the gene ends were 5 bases for V and 3 bases for J; bases not matched to a gene: 10. The germline CDR1 and CDR2 sequences are SGHRS and YFSETQ. This CDR3 has 17 amino acids. CDR3 sequence (DNA): TGCGCCAGCAGTCTTGGAAAGCGGGGGGGTCACACCGGGGAGCTGTTTTTT. Residues: CASSLGKRGGHTGELFF.

CDR3 bases: TGTGCCAGCAGCAGTCTTAGAGGGACTAGTTACGAGCAGTACTTC. This codes for CASSSLRGTSYEQYF. The rearrangement joins TRBV12-3 or TRBV12-4 to TRBJ2-7; 8 positions agree with TRBD2. The CDR3 contains 15 residues. Losses at the gene ends were 6 bases for V and 4 bases for J; bases not matched to a gene: 11.

This chain links TRBV5-1 with TRBJ2-4, with D unclear. Germline V gives CDR1 SGHRS, CDR2 YFSETQ. This CDR3 contains 15 residues. Trimming cost V 0 bases and J 2 bases, with 9 bases left between them. CDR3 residues: CASSLVTSPKNIQYF. In DNA, the CDR3 is TGCGCCAGCAGCTTGGTTACCTCGCCCAAAAACATTCAGTACTTC.

The gene calls are TRBV4-1 and TRBJ1-4; TRBD1 agrees at 7 bases. Trimming cost V 6 bases and J 8 bases; bases outside gene matches: 9. This CDR3 comprises 14 residues. In germline, CDR1 is MGHRA, CDR2 YSYEKL. This chain's CDR3 is CASRPGTDKEKLFF. The CDR3, as DNA: TGCGCCAGCAGGCCCGGGACAGATAAAGAAAAACTGTTTTTT.

The genes are TRBV7-2 and TRBJ2-7; 11 bases agree with TRBD2. From germline, CDR1 is SGHTA and CDR2 FQGNSA. With V trimmed by 2 bases and J by 6 bases, 12 bases remained unmatched. This CDR3 has 17 amino acids. CDR3 region: CASSLLPSGGRGREQYF. CDR3 DNA: TGTGCCAGCAGCTTATTGCCTAGCGGGGGGAGAGGGCGCGAGCAGTACTTC.

The CDR3 sequence is CASSGRDSKNSPLHF. In DNA form, the CDR3 reads TGTGCCAGCAGCGGGCGGGACAGCAAAAATTCACCCCTCCACTTT. The rearrangement uses TRBV9 and TRBJ1-6, with 7 bases aligning to TRBD1. The CDR3 consists of 15 residues. With 3 bases clipped from V and 7 bases from J, the junction kept 7 bases outside the gene matches. CDR1 is SGDLS and CDR2 is YYNGEE in the germline V gene.

This clonotype showed up many times. The chain links TRBV20-1 to TRBJ2-7; D perhaps matches TRBD1 (5 bases). The V end lost 2 bases, the J end lost 6 bases, and 8 bases lay between the germline ends. CDR1 is DFQATT and CDR2 is SNEGSKA in the germline V gene (reference sequence). The CDR3 is made up of 11 amino acids. The CDR3 DNA follows: TGCAGTGCTAGAAAGGACACCGAGCAGTACTTC. Translated, it gives CSARKDTEQYF.

The chain carries TRBV11-2 and TRBJ2-2; 8 positions agree with TRBD2. With V trimmed by 3 bases and J by 4 bases, 4 bases remained unmatched. CDR1 is SGHAT and CDR2 is FQNNGV in the germline V gene. The CDR3 spans 15 residues. CDR3 DNA: TGTGCCAGCAGCTTCGGACTAGCTAGCACCGGGGAGCTGTTTTTT. Translating gives CASSFGLASTGELFF. The full variable domain, completed using reference TRBV11-2 and TRBJ2-2, is EAGVAQSPRYKIIEKRQSVAFWCNPISGHATLYWYQQILGQGPKLLIQFQNNGVVDDSQLPKDRFSAERLKGVDSTLKIQPAKLEDSAVYLCASSFGLASTGELFFGEGSRLTVL.

The table lists this clonotype with a few counts. The rearrangement uses TRBV9 and TRBJ2-2; weak D call: TRBD2 (6 bases). V shed 0 bases and J shed 3 bases, with 9 bases lying between them. Per the germline V gene, CDR1 is SGDLS and CDR2 is YYNGEE. The CDR3 runs to 15 residues. The CDR3 sequence: CASSVGGGYTGELFF. For the CDR3, the DNA is TGTGCCAGCAGCGTAGGTGGGGGGTACACCGGGGAGCTGTTTTTT. Variable domain in full (rest from reference TRBV9 and TRBJ2-2): DSGVTQTPKHLITATGQRVTLRCSPRSGDLSVYWYQQSLDQGLQFLIQYYNGEERAKGNILERFSAQQFPDLHSELNLSSLELGDSALYFCASSVGGGYTGELFFGEGSRLTVL.

The chain has TRBV7-8 and TRBJ2-1, with TRBD1 as a possible D gene (5 bases). CDR1 and CDR2 (germline): SGHVS, FQNEAQ. This CDR3 region has 13 residues. V was clipped by 2 bases and J by 11 bases, with 13 bases between them. The CDR3 spells CASSLHQGNQQFF. DNA for the CDR3: TGTGCCAGCAGCTTACACCAGGGCAACCAGCAGTTCTTC.

The rearrangement uses TRBV5-1 and TRBJ2-1; 7 nucleotides line up with TRBD2. This CDR3 comprises 14 residues. Germline assignment: CDR1 SGHRS and CDR2 YFSETQ. V lost 7 bases to trimming and J lost 9 bases; unmatched junction nucleotides: 13. The CDR3 sequence is CASVPNPGEGEQFF. In DNA form, the CDR3 reads TGCGCCAGCGTACCCAATCCCGGGGAGGGTGAGCAGTTCTTC.

This clonotype was counted only a few times. The V gene is TRBV15, the J gene TRBJ2-1; perhaps TRBD2 as D (5 bases). CDR3 length: 15 residues. Trimming took off 0 bases at V and 3 bases at J, with 9 bases between the two ends. Per germline, CDR1 LNHNV and CDR2 YYDKDF (reference sequence). As DNA, the CDR3 is TGTGCCACCAGCAGAGACGCCCGGGGCTACAATGAGCAGTTCTTC. Its protein is CATSRDARGYNEQFF.

The chain links TRBV3-1 to TRBJ1-5; tentatively, D is TRBD1 (5 bases). Trimming cost V 1 base and J 6 bases, with 10 bases left between them. There are 14 residues in the CDR3. Germline V gene data show CDR1 as LGHDT and CDR2 as YNNKEL (reference sequence). This CDR3 reads CASSQGGVGQPQHF. Written as DNA, the CDR3 is TGTGCCAGCAGCCAAGGGGGCGTAGGTCAGCCCCAGCATTTT.

This clonotype showed up just a few times. J is TRBJ1-1 and V is TRBV19, with 9 bases matching TRBD1. Germline assignment: CDR1 LNHDA and CDR2 SQIVND (reference sequence). The CDR3 contains 16 residues. V gave up 5 bases and J gave up 2 bases; unmatched junction bases: 9. The chain's CDR3 is CASSPRPGQGNTEAFF. In DNA, the CDR3 is TGTGCCAGTAGTCCAAGGCCGGGACAGGGAAACACTGAAGCTTTCTTT.

The rearrangement joins TRBV29-1 to TRBJ2-3, with no clear D. This CDR3 is built from 14 residues. With 6 bases removed from V and 2 bases from J, the gap between germline ends came to 15 bases. Germline loops: CDR1 SQVTM, CDR2 ANQGSEA. The CDR3 nucleotides read TGCAGCGTCTTTATCGGGCTCAACACAGATACGCAGTATTTT. As protein: CSVFIGLNTDTQYF.

The chain links TRBV20-1 to TRBJ1-2; 8 bases are shared with TRBD1. J was trimmed by 4 bases and V by 5 bases; bases with no gene match: 9. The CDR3 consists of 14 residues. Germline CDR1 and CDR2: DFQATT and SNEGSKA (reference sequence). In DNA, the CDR3 is TGCAGTGCTGGACAGGGAGCCGATCCCTATGGCTACACCTTC. This sequence encodes CSAGQGADPYGYTF.

Comments on this clonotype: The junction shows a germline mismatch at one end, possibly a read error. The chain recombines TRBV10-3 with TRBJ2-1; D assignment may be TRBD1 or TRBD2 (6 bases each). The CDR3 runs to 13 residues. The germline V gene has CDR1 ENHRY and CDR2 SYGVKD. CDR3 sequence reads: CAISESGAGTPNF. The DNA for the CDR3 is TGTGCCATCAGTGAGTCGGGGGCCGGGACTCCTAACTTC.

The rearrangement joins TRBV20-1 to TRBJ1-5; possible D gene TRBD1, 6 bases. This CDR3 has 13 residues. Trimming pared 5 bases from V and 3 bases from J, leaving 11 bases between. CDR1 DFQATT and CDR2 SNEGSKA come from the germline V gene (reference sequence). CDR3 nucleotides: TGCAGTGCTCCACAGGGTCCCAATCAGCCCCAGCATTTT. Encoded protein: CSAPQGPNQPQHF.